The rows below give T cell receptor beta chains drawn from one sample of a study of CD8+ T cells in alopecia areata. The data were produced by immunoSEQ multiplex PCR, yet TCRdb's version contains in-frame clones alone and is incomplete. The table has 220,000 or so clones, around 62% seen once; the top ten hold 0.45%. The sample was CD4+ T cells sorted from blood, taken at week 0. The origin of the receptors is a human donor with alopecia areata. CDR3s include the opening cysteine and the closing phenylalanine or tryptophan. D genes are given only for firm matches. Size tells how often a clone was seen (once, few, many) or the class of an expanded clone, and some rows leave it out.

TRBD1,TRBV18,-,13,TRBJ1-2,TGTGCCAGCTCATCAGGGGGCGACTATGGCTACACCTTC,CASSSGGDYGYTF
TRBD1,TRBV6-6,-,14,TRBJ1-2,TGTGCCAGCAGTGGGCCTACAGGGGGAGATGGCTACACCTTC,CASSGPTGGDGYTF
TRBD2,TRBV11-3,few,14,TRBJ2-1,TGTGCCAGCAGCTTAGGCGGGAGAAGGAATGAGCAGTTCTTC,CASSLGGRRNEQFF
-,TRBV5-1,-,15,TRBJ2-5,TGCGCCAGCAGGAGACTAGGAGACCTTAAAGAGACCCAGTACTTC,CASRRLGDLKETQYF
-,TRBV27,-,14,TRBJ1-2,TGTGCCAGCACATCCTCCAATCGGGGGTATGGCTACACCTTC,CASTSSNRGYGYTF
-,TRBV30,-,12,TRBJ2-3,TGTGCCTGGGGTTGGGAGAGGAATACGCAGTATTTT,CAWGWERNTQYF
TRBD1,TRBV27,-,14,TRBJ1-2,TGTGCCAGCAGTTCCGTTACAGGGGGCTATGGCTACACCTTC,CASSSVTGGYGYTF
TRBD2,TRBV9,few,18,TRBJ2-3,TGTGCCAGCAGCGTAGGACTAGCGGGAGGGCAGGGCACAGATACGCAGTATTTT,CASSVGLAGGQGTDTQYF
-,TRBV7-8,-,12,TRBJ1-1,TGTGCCAGCAGCTCAGAGGGATCGAGAGCTTTCTTT,CASSSEGSRAFF
-,TRBV19,-,15,TRBJ2-7,TGTGCCAGTAGTATGTGGGGGATTTCTCGGGGCGAGCAGTACTTC,CASSMWGISRGEQYF
-,TRBV4-1,once,16,TRBJ1-5,TGCGCCAGCAGCCTCCCCGGACGGGAGTCAGGCCAGCCCCAGCATTTT,CASSLPGRESGQPQHF
-,TRBV5-1,-,11,TRBJ1-2,TGCGCCAGCAGCTTGCAGGGCGGCTACACCTTC,CASSLQGGYTF
-,TRBV30,-,15,TRBJ2-2,TGTGCCTGGAGGACCCCCGTGCCCACGATCGGGGAGCTGTTTTTT,CAWRTPVPTIGELFF
-,TRBV6-5,-,15,TRBJ1-4,TGTGCCAGCAGTTACAAGGGAGTCCCTAATGAAAAACTGTTTTTT,CASSYKGVPNEKLFF
-,TRBV29-1,-,12,TRBJ2-7,TGCAGCGCCAAACATGGGGGGCGTGAGCAGTACTTC,CSAKHGGREQYF
TRBD1,TRBV6-1,few,14,TRBJ1-2,TGTGCCAGCAGTGAACCAGTTGACAGGGCCTACTACACCTTC,CASSEPVDRAYYTF
-,TRBV30,-,11,TRBJ2-1,TGTGCCTGGAGTGTGGTTGGTGAGCAGTTCTTC,CAWSVVGEQFF
-,TRBV5-6,once,15,TRBJ1-5,TGTGCCAGCAGCTTATTTATCCGGGCGGATTCGCCCCAGCATTTT,CASSLFIRADSPQHF
TRBD1,TRBV14,-,15,TRBJ2-7,TGTGCCAGCAGCGCCCGGACAGGGAGGTTCTACGAGCAGTACTTC,CASSARTGRFYEQYF
TRBD2,TRBV7-8,-,16,TRBJ2-7,TGTGCCAGCAGCTTAGGTCCTAGCGGGAGACGGAACGAGCAGTACTTC,CASSLGPSGRRNEQYF
-,TRBV29-1,few,14,TRBJ1-1,TGCAGCGTTGATAGAGAAAACATGAACACTGAAGCTTTCTTT,CSVDRENMNTEAFF
-,TRBV30,-,14,TRBJ1-1,TGTGCCTGGAGTGTGACAGGCCCTGACACTGAAGCTTTCTTT,CAWSVTGPDTEAFF
-,TRBV4-1,-,14,TRBJ1-1,TGCGCCAGCAGCCAAGTCGGACCGTACACTGAAGCTTTCTTT,CASSQVGPYTEAFF
TRBD1,TRBV4-1,-,16,TRBJ1-1,TGCGCCAGCAGCCCTCGACAGGGGGCGTTAAGCACTGAAGCTTTCTTT,CASSPRQGALSTEAFF
-,TRBV9,few,14,TRBJ2-7,TGTGCCAGCAGCGGTCTGAGGGTCTCCTACGAGCAGTACTTC,CASSGLRVSYEQYF
-,TRBV29-1,-,12,TRBJ2-5,TGCAGCGTTGACCCCACCGAAGAGACCCAGTACTTC,CSVDPTEETQYF
TRBD2,TRBV30,-,15,TRBJ2-3,TGTGCCTGGATGCGACTAGCGGGACAGGCAGATACGCAGTATTTT,CAWMRLAGQADTQYF
-,TRBV5-1,-,16,TRBJ2-1,TGCGCCAGCAGCTTGACCCAACAAAGCGGCTTAAATGAGCAGTTCTTC,CASSLTQQSGLNEQFF
-,TRBV5-6,once,11,TRBJ1-2,TGTGCCAGCAGCTTGGTGGGTGGCTACACCTTC,CASSLVGGYTF
TRBD1,TRBV27,-,15,TRBJ2-7,TGTGCCAGCAGACCGGCCGGGACAGTCACCTACGAGCAGTACTTC,CASRPAGTVTYEQYF
-,TRBV14,-,14,TRBJ1-1,TGTGCCAGCAGCAACAGGGTTGGGGGCACTGAAGCTTTCTTT,CASSNRVGGTEAFF
-,TRBV6-4,-,13,TRBJ1-2,TGTGCCAGCAGTGATTTTTGGGGGCAAGGCTACACCTTC,CASSDFWGQGYTF
-,TRBV5-6,few,13,TRBJ1-4,TGTGCCAGCAGCCGGGACCTTAATGAAAAACTGTTTTTT,CASSRDLNEKLFF
-,TRBV4-1,-,18,TRBJ2-7,TGCGCCAGCAGCCCCCGGCCGGGCAGGATCGACAGCTCCTACGAGCAGTACTTC,CASSPRPGRIDSSYEQYF
-,TRBV5-6,-,14,TRBJ1-2,TGTGCCAGCAGCTACTCAGGGGAACGGTGGGGCTACACCTTC,CASSYSGERWGYTF
-,TRBV30,-,13,TRBJ2-3,TGTGCCTGGAGAGGCGGGAGCACAGATACGCAGTATTTT,CAWRGGSTDTQYF
-,TRBV19,-,14,TRBJ1-1,TGTGCCAGTAGTCCCATGATATCGTACACTGAAGCTTTCTTT,CASSPMISYTEAFF
-,TRBV5-1,few,13,TRBJ1-6,TGCGCCAGCACCCTCTCAAGGAATTCACCCCTCCACTTT,CASTLSRNSPLHF
-,TRBV30,-,13,TRBJ1-1,TGTGCCTGGGAGGGACAATCGGTCGGAGGAGCTTTCTTT,CAWEGQSVGGAFF
-,TRBV9,once,15,TRBJ1-2,TGTGCCAGCAGCCCTACAGGGTCGAAATACTATGGCTACACCTTC,CASSPTGSKYYGYTF
-,TRBV6-5,-,12,TRBJ1-2,TGTGCCAGCAGAGCGGGCCTTTATGGCTACACCTTC,CASRAGLYGYTF
-,TRBV12-5,once,21,TRBJ2-6,TGTGCTAGTGGTTTGGTACAGACTTGGGGGACGATACCCTCTGGGGCCAACGTCCTGACTTTC,CASGLVQTWGTIPSGANVLTF
-,TRBV20-1,-,11,TRBJ1-5,TGCAGTGCTACCCGGGGACCGGGCCAGCATTTT,CSATRGPGQHF
TRBD1,TRBV28,many,15,TRBJ1-2,TGTGCCAGCAGTCCGGGACAGGGCGGAAGCTATGGCTACACCTTC,CASSPGQGGSYGYTF
TRBD2,TRBV9,-,16,TRBJ2-3,TGTGCCAGCAGGAAAGAGGGAAGCGGGAGATCAGATACGCAGTATTTT,CASRKEGSGRSDTQYF